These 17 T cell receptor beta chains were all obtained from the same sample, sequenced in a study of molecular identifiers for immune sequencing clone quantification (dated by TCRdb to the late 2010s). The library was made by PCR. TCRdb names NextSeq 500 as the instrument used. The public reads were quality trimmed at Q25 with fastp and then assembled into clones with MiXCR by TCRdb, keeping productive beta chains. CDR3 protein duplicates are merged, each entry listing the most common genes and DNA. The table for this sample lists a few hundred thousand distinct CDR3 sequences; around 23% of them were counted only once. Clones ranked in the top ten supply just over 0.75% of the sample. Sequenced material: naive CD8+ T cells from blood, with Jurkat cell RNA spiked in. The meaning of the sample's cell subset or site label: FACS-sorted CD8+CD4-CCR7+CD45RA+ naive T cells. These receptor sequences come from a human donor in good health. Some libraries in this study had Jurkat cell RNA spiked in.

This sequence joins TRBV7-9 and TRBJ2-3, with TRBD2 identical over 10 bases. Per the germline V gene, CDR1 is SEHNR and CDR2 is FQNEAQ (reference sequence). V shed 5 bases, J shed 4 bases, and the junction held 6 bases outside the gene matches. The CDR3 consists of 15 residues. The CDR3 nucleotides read TGTGCCAGCAGCCCCACTAGCGGGGACTCAGATACGCAGTATTTT. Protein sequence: CASSPTSGDSDTQYF.

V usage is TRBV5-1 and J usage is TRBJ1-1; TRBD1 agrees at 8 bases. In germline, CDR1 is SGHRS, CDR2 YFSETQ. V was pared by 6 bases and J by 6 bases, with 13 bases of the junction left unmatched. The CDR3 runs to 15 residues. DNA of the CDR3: TGCGCCAGCACCCAGATCGAAGACAGGGGCGCTGAAGCTTTCTTT. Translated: CASTQIEDRGAEAFF.

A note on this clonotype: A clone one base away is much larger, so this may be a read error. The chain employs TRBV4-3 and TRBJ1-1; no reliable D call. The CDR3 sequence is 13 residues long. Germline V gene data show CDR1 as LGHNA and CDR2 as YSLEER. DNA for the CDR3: TGCGCCAGCAGCCCATGGTCGAACCCTGAAGCTTTCTTT. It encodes CASSPWSNPEAFF.

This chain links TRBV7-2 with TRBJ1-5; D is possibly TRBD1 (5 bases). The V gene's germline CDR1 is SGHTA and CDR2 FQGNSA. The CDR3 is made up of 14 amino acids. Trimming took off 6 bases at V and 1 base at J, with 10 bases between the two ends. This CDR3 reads CASRRGASNQPQHF. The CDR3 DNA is TGTGCCAGCAGGCGAGGGGCCAGCAATCAGCCCCAGCATTTT.

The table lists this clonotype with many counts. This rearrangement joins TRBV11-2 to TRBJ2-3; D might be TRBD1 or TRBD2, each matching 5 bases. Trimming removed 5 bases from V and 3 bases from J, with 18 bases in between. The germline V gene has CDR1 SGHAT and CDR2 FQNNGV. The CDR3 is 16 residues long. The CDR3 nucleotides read TGTGCCAGCAGCCGGGACGGAGCCTTTGGAACAGATACGCAGTATTTT. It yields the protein CASSRDGAFGTDTQYF.

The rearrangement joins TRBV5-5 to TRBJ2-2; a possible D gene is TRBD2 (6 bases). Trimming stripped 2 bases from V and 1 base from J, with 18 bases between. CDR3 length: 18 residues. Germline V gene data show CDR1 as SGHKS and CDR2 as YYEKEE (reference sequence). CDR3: CASSFSVARGLNTGELFF. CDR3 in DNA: TGTGCCAGCAGCTTTTCAGTTGCGAGGGGACTGAACACCGGGGAGCTGTTTTTT.

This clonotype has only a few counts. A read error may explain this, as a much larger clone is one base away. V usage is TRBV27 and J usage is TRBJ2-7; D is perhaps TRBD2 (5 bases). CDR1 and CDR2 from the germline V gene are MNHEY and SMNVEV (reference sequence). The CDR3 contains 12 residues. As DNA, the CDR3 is TGTGCCTGCAGTTCTGGCCGGGGAGAGCAGTACTTC. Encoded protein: CACSSGRGEQYF.

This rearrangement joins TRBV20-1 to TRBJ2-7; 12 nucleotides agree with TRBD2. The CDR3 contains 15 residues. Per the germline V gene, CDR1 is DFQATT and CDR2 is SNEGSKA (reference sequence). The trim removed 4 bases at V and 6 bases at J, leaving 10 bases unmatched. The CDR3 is CSAIDPLAGGREQYF. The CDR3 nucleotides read TGCAGTGCTATAGACCCCCTAGCGGGAGGGCGCGAGCAGTACTTC.

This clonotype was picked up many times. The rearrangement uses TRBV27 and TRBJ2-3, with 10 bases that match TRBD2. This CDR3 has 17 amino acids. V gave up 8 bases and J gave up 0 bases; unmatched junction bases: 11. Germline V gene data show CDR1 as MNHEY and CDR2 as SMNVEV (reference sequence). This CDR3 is CASGKSWTSGSTDTQYF. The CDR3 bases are TGTGCCAGCGGCAAATCGTGGACTAGCGGAAGCACAGATACGCAGTATTTT.

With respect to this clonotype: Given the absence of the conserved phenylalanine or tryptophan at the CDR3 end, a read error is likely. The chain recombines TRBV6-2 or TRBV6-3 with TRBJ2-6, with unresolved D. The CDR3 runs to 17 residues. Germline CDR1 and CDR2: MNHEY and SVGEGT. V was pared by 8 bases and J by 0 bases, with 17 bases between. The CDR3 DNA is TGTGCCAGCGTAATGGGCCAAAAACTCTCTGGGGCCAACGTCCTGACTTTG. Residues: CASVMGQKLSGANVLTL.

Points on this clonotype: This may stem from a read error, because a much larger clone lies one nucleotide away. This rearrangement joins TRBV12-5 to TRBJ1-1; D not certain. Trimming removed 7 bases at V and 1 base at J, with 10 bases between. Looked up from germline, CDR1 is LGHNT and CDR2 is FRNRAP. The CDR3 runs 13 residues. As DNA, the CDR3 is TGTGCTAGTGTGCTAGGGCAGAACACTGAAGCTTTCTTT. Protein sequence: CASVLGQNTEAFF.

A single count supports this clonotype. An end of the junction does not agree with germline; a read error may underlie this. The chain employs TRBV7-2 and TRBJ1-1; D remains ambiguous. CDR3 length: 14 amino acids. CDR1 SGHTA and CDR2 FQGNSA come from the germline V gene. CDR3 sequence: CANSPPDFQTMGFF. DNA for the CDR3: TGTGCCAACAGCCCCCCGGACTTTCAGACCATGGGGTTCTTT.

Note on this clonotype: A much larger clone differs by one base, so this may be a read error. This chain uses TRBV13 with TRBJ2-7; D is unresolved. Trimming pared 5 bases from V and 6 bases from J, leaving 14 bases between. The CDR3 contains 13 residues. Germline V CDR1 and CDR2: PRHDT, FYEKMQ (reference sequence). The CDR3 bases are TGTGCCAGCAGCAAGATAACAAGCTCCGAGCAGTACTTC. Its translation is CASSKITSSEQYF.

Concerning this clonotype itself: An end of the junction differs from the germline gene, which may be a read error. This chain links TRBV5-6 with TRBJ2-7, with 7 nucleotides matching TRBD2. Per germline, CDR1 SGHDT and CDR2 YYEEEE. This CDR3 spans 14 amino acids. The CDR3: CASSPWGGSSEQYF. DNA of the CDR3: TGTGCCAGCAGCCCCTGGGGGGGGTCCTCCGAGCAGTACTTC.

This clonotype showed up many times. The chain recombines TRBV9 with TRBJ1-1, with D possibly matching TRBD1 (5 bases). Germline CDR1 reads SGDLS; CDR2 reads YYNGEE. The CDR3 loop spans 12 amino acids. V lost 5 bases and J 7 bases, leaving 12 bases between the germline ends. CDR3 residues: CASSSGTGEAFF. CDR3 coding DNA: TGTGCCAGCAGTTCCGGGACCGGTGAAGCTTTCTTT.

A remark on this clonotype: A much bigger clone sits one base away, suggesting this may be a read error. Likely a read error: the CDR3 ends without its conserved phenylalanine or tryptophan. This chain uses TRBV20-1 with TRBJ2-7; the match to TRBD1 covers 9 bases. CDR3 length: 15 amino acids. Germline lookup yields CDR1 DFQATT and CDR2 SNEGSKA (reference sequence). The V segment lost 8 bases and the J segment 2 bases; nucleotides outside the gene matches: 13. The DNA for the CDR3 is TGCAGTAGCCGGGTTGGACAGGGGAGCACCTACGAGCAGTACCTC. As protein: CSSRVGQGSTYEQYL.

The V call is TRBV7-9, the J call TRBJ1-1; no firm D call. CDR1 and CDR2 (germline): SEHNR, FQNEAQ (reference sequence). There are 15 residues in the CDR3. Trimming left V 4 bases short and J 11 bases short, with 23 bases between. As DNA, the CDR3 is TGTGCCAGCAGCTCAACAACTCAGACACGGATCCCGGCTTTCTTT. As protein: CASSSTTQTRIPAFF. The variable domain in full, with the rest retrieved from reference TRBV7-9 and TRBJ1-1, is DTGVSQNPRHKITKRGQNVTFRCDPISEHNRLYWYRQTLGQGPEFLTYFQNEAQLEKSRLLSDRFSAERPKGSFSTLEIQRTEQGDSAMYLCASSSTTQTRIPAFFGQGTRLTVV.